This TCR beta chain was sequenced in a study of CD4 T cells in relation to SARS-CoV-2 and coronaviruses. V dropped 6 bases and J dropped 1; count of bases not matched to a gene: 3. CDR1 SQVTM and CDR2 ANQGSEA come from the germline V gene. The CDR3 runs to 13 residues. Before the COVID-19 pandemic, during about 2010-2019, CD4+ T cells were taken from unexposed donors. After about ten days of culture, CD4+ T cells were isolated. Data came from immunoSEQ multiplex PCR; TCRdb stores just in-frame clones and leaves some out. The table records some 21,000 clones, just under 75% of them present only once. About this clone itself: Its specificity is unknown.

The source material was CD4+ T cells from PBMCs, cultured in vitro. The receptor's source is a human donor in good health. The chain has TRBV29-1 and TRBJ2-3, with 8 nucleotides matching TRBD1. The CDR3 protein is CSVSTGGTDTQYF. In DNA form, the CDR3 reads TGCAGCGTATCGACAGGGGGCACAGATACGCAGTATTTT.